A single TCR beta chain is shown here with its context. This clone was seen a handful of times. Its recognized antigen is unknown. The record has no base qualities; no much larger clone is one base away. The sample originates from a study of graft-versus-host responses after intestinal transplantation (dated by TCRdb to the early 2020s). At the level of the whole study: Multivisceral, liver-intestinal, or isolated intestinal transplants were received by the recipients. Every recipient was given anti-thymocyte globulin induction, followed by 2 to 3 years of maintenance tacrolimus and steroids. Bulk TCR-beta CDR3 sequencing was used to track graft-versus-host and host-versus-graft alloreactive T cell clones in the graft, circulation and bone marrow after intestinal transplantation. Alloreactive clones were identified by sequencing pre-transplant mixed lymphocyte reaction products and comparing them with unstimulated pre-transplant donor and recipient T cells. The cohort enrolled 20 to 30 intestinal transplant recipients including one retransplant, and a few patients lacking pretransplant specimens were excluded. Donor T cell macrochimerism was defined as a peak of at least 4% donor T cells among recipient peripheral blood mononuclear cells. Instead of going to the commercial service, samples from a few later patients were sequenced in-house on an Illumina MiSeq and processed with MiXCR.

The method behind the library was the immunoSEQ multiplex PCR assay. Adaptive Biotechnologies carried out high-throughput TCR-beta CDR3 sequencing of genomic DNA for most patients. The study's own analysis went as follows. TCR sequencing data for around 19 patients were retrieved from Adaptive's ImmunoSEQ software; three other patients were processed with MiXCR and VDJtools. CDR3 nucleotide sequences shared between donor and recipient were removed because their origin could not be assigned. To count as alloreactive, a clone needed at least 2-fold expansion over unstimulated cells and a minimum CFSE-low frequency of 0.002% (template counts) or 0.001% (read counts). Mappable clones were those detected in sequenced pre-transplant spleen, lymph node, or MLR CFSE-low populations of the donor or recipient. The cumulative frequency of alloreactive clones was calculated as a percentage of all sequences, weighted by copy number. This immuneACCESS table, as held by TCRdb, lists in-frame sequences with V and J called but not all clones. Of the missing ones, under half trace to an unresolved V gene in checked studies; the others have no known cause. That table gives V, J and clone size, and the DNA gave D and trimming. The sample table holds around 4,900 clones, of which 80% were seen once. Clones ranked in the top ten supply under 8.5% of the sample.

CDR1 and CDR2 were assigned from the germline V gene as MDHEN and SYDVKM. V loses 5 bases, J loses 4 bases, and the germline ends lie 18 bases apart. Including cysteine and phenylalanine, the CDR3 has 15 amino acids. This entry keeps only the CDR3 DNA: 45 bases, framed from base 1. Dithiothreitol, EDTA incubations and collagenase D digestion were used to isolate intraepithelial and lamina propria lymphocytes from graft specimens. Bulk TCR-beta sequencing was performed on serial intestinal graft biopsy specimens collected as late as 600 days after transplant. Study-wide conclusions, independent of this receptor: The conclusions were limited by the relatively low number and heterogeneity of the intestinal transplant patients. GvH clones were detected in recipient bone marrow, and some of these GvH clones were observed earlier in ileal mucosa or blood, consistent with an intestinal mucosal origin. In patients with donor T cell macrochimerism, the allografts had high GvH to HvG T cell clonal ratios. Peak levels of circulating GvH clones were associated with declines in HvG clones early after transplant.

This TCR was recovered from a human patient who received an intestinal transplant, so some T cells may come from the graft donor. The material was ileum tissue, obtained roughly 19 weeks after intestinal transplantation. The chain uses TRBV28 and TRBJ2-7; the D gene is perhaps TRBD2, from 6 matching bases. The nucleotide sequence is TGTGCCAGCAGTCGGCCCGTAACGGGAGCGTACGAGCAGTACTTC. Its protein product is CASSRPVTGAYEQYF.